The 18 T cell receptor beta chains presented below share a single source sample, sequenced in a study of cytomegalovirus exposure and HLA in healthy donors. Primers for the PCR totalled 60 Vbeta and 13 Jbeta. Only in-frame clones appear in the TCRdb table, and some are missing; sequencing was by immunoSEQ multiplex PCR. The profile shows some 130,000 clones, roughly four fifths of them singletons. The sequenced sample consisted of PBMCs. The receptor set was obtained from a female donor in good health and CMV-seropositive.

This rearrangement joins TRBV10-3 to TRBJ2-7; D is possibly TRBD2 (5 bases). Germline V gene sequence: CDR1 ENHRY, CDR2 SYGVKD. Trimming removed 4 bases at V and 5 bases at J, with 15 bases between. The CDR3 length is 14 residues. CDR3 protein: CAISGPADVDEQYF. The CDR3 DNA sequence: TGTGCCATCAGTGGCCCAGCGGACGTGGACGAGCAGTACTTC.

The rearrangement uses TRBV2 and TRBJ1-2; no firm D call. CDR1 and CDR2 from the germline V gene are SNHLY and FYNNEI. The CDR3 sequence is 13 residues long. Trimming pared 1 base from V and 4 bases from J, leaving 7 bases between. CDR3 nucleotide sequence: TGTGCCAGCAGTGAAGGCCAGCGCTATGGCTACACCTTC. Translated: CASSEGQRYGYTF.

J is TRBJ1-1 and V is TRBV7-3; D call uncertain. This CDR3 is built from 13 residues. CDR1 and CDR2 (germline): SGHTA, FQGTGA. V shed 2 bases and J shed 7 bases, with 11 bases lying between them. The CDR3 DNA reads TGTGCCAGCAGCTTAGAGGGTGAGGGTGAAGCTTTCTTT. Translating it yields CASSLEGEGEAFF.

The chain carries TRBV7-2 and TRBJ1-1; maybe TRBD1 (6 bases). V lost 4 bases and J 0 bases, leaving 15 bases between the germline ends. Per germline, CDR1 SGHTA and CDR2 FQGNSA. This CDR3 spans 16 amino acids. The CDR3 here is CASSSLGGRMNTEAFF. CDR3 DNA sequence: TGTGCCAGCAGCTCGCTGGGGGGGCGGATGAACACTGAAGCTTTCTTT.

In its sample, this clone was seen once. CDR3 in amino acids: CASSPGHRVGPQHF. DNA for the CDR3: TGCGCCAGCAGCCCGGGACACCGTGTGGGCCCCCAGCATTTT. The rearrangement joins TRBV5-1 to TRBJ1-5, with D tentatively TRBD1 (6 bases). This CDR3 has 14 amino acids. The germline V and J ends were trimmed by 4 bases and 10 bases, with 18 bases remaining between them. The germline V gene has CDR1 SGHRS and CDR2 YFSETQ.

This sequence joins TRBV2 and TRBJ2-7; TRBD1 matches at 9 bases. The ends lost 7 bases at V and 0 bases at J; junction bases unmatched: 4. Per the germline V gene, CDR1 is SNHLY and CDR2 is FYNNEI. The CDR3 is 14 residues long. The CDR3 DNA sequence: TGTGCCAGCACCGGACAGGGGAGCTCCTACGAGCAGTACTTC. Encoded protein: CASTGQGSSYEQYF.

This clone came up once. The genes are TRBV6-1 and TRBJ1-2, with D tentatively TRBD1 (6 bases). Germline loops: CDR1 MNHNS, CDR2 SASEGT. The CDR3 contains 14 residues. V was trimmed by 7 bases and J by 7 bases, leaving 19 bases between them. The CDR3 protein is CASTRAGALGGYTF. The CDR3 DNA is TGTGCCAGCACCAGAGCGGGGGCTTTGGGTGGCTACACCTTC.

The chain recombines TRBV9 with TRBJ2-5, with 12 bases aligning to TRBD1. The CDR3 is 17 amino acids. Germline CDR1 reads SGDLS; CDR2 reads YYNGEE. V shed 2 bases and J 5 bases; nucleotides not matched to a gene: 10. Here the CDR3 reads CASSVRDRGRMRETQYF. CDR3 coding DNA: TGTGCCAGCAGCGTCCGGGACAGGGGGCGTATGAGGGAGACCCAGTACTTC.

This clone was observed a few times. This chain joins TRBV15 and TRBJ1-2; D is perhaps TRBD1 (6 bases). The V gene lost 0 bases and the J gene lost 4 bases, with 9 bases spanning the gap. This CDR3 is 14 amino acids long. CDR1 is LNHNV, CDR2 YYDKDF, per germline (reference sequence). The CDR3 spells CATSRETGPYGYTF. In nucleotides, the CDR3 is TGTGCCACCAGCAGAGAAACAGGGCCCTATGGCTACACCTTC. Combining the CDR3 with reference TRBV15 and TRBJ1-2 gives the whole variable domain DAMVIQNPRYQVTQFGKPVTLSCSQTLNHNVMYWYQQKSSQAPKLLFHYYDKDFNNEADTPDNFQSRRPNTSFCFLDIRSPGLGDTAMYLCATSRETGPYGYTFGSGTRLTVV.

The genes are TRBV19 and TRBJ1-2; TRBD1 agrees at 7 bases. V lost 4 bases, J lost 4 bases, and 12 bases stayed unmatched. The germline CDR1 and CDR2 sequences are LNHDA and SQIVND (reference sequence). CDR3 length: 16 residues. The CDR3: CASSRPGQPSIYGYTF. The CDR3 DNA reads TGTGCCAGTAGTAGACCGGGACAGCCGTCGATCTATGGCTACACCTTC. Full variable domain (outside the CDR3, taken from reference TRBV19 and TRBJ1-2): DGGITQSPKYLFRKEGQNVTLSCEQNLNHDAMYWYRQDPGQGLRLIYYSQIVNDFQKGDIAEGYSVSREKKESFPLTVTSAQKNPTAFYLCASSRPGQPSIYGYTFGSGTRLTVV.

The rearrangement uses TRBV7-8 and TRBJ2-1, with D possibly being TRBD1 (5 bases). CDR3 size: 17 residues. V dropped 2 bases and J dropped 0 bases, with 14 bases sitting between them. Germline lookup yields CDR1 SGHVS and CDR2 FQNEAQ. The CDR3 reads CASSLKRAGNSYNEQFF. The CDR3 DNA follows: TGTGCCAGCAGCTTAAAAAGGGCAGGGAACTCCTACAATGAGCAGTTCTTC.

The V gene is TRBV6-1, the J gene TRBJ2-7; TRBD1 matches 7 bases. J was trimmed by 2 bases and V by 7 bases; bases with no gene match: 5. Germline V lookup: CDR1 MNHNS, CDR2 SASEGT. The CDR3 is made up of 13 amino acids. CDR3 bases: TGTGCCAGCAACAGGGACAGAACCTACGAGCAGTACTTC. Translation: CASNRDRTYEQYF.

This clone has a handful of counts. V is TRBV12-5 and J is TRBJ1-5; D is undetermined. The CDR3 spans 15 residues. Between the trimmed V and J ends, which lost 0 bases and 3 bases, there was a span of 9 bases. CDR1 is LGHNT, CDR2 FRNRAP, per germline. CDR3 in amino acids: CASGLVPPDNQPQHF. The CDR3 nucleotides read TGTGCTAGTGGTTTGGTACCTCCAGACAATCAGCCCCAGCATTTT.

This clone occurred a few times. The J gene is TRBJ2-7, the V gene TRBV10-3; 12 bases are a match to TRBD2. Looked up from germline, CDR1 is ENHRY and CDR2 is SYGVKD. Trimming took 6 bases from V and 3 from J; bases not matched to a gene: 3. CDR3 length: 14 amino acids. This CDR3 reads CAIRTSGGNYEQYF. Here the CDR3 DNA reads TGTGCCATCAGGACTAGCGGGGGTAACTACGAGCAGTACTTC.

The chain carries TRBV6-5 and TRBJ2-7, with TRBD1 identical over 8 bases. This CDR3 has 15 residues. The germline V gene has CDR1 MNHEY and CDR2 SVGAGI. Trimming at V came to 0 bases and at J to 2 bases, leaving 3 bases not matched to a gene. The CDR3 sequence is CASSYSVQGAYEQYF. CDR3 bases: TGTGCCAGCAGTTACTCGGTACAGGGGGCCTACGAGCAGTACTTC.

The V and J genes are TRBV7-8 and TRBJ1-6; 10 nucleotides line up with TRBD1. The CDR3 consists of 20 residues. After removal of 6 bases from V and 0 bases from J, the junction contained 14 bases not matched to a gene. The germline V gene has CDR1 SGHVS and CDR2 FQNEAQ. DNA of the CDR3: TGTGCCAGCAGGTTACCGGGACAGGGGTTTACCGGCTCCTATAATTCACCCCTCCACTTT. Encoded protein: CASRLPGQGFTGSYNSPLHF.

The J gene is TRBJ1-2, the V gene TRBV18, with 8 bases lining up with TRBD1. The V gene's germline CDR1 is KGHSH and CDR2 LQKENI. The CDR3 is made up of 15 amino acids. Trimming removed 3 bases from V and 4 bases from J; junction bases left unmatched: 7. The CDR3: CASSPSQGEGYGYTF. The DNA of the CDR3 is TGTGCCAGCTCACCCTCACAGGGGGAAGGCTATGGCTACACCTTC.

The rearrangement joins TRBV28 to TRBJ1-1, with a possible D match to TRBD1 (6 bases). V was cut by 2 bases and J by 0 bases, with 10 bases left in between. The CDR3 is made up of 15 amino acids. Germline CDR1 is MDHEN and CDR2 is SYDVKM. CDR3 in amino acids: CASSLQGFLNTEAFF. CDR3 bases: TGTGCCAGCAGTTTACAGGGGTTTTTGAACACTGAAGCTTTCTTT.